This T cell receptor (beta chain) was profiled in a study of T cell changes during pregnancy in multiple sclerosis. On this clone itself: In the same sample, other DNA sequences code for this CDR3.

Repertoires were generated with immunoSEQ multiplex PCR, while TCRdb's copy carries only in-frame clones and drops some. The sample consists of about 100,000 clones, approximately 89% of them appearing once. Germline V gene sequence: CDR1 SGHDT, CDR2 YYEEEE. CDR3 length equals 11 residues. The germline V and J ends were trimmed by 2 bases and 3 bases, with 3 bases remaining between them. The clonotype comes from a female donor with multiple sclerosis, enrolled in a pregnancy study. Sample: peripheral blood, taken after pregnancy. V gene TRBV5-6 combines with J gene TRBJ2-7, with D uncertain. CDR3 sequence (DNA): TGTGCCAGCAGCTTATACTACGAGCAGTACTTC. Translation gives CASSLYYEQYF.